Listed here are 20 T cell receptor beta chains from one sample, sequenced in a study of technical replicates of blood from several donors (dated by TCRdb to 2016 to 2017). The library was generated by the immunoSEQ multiplex PCR assay. What TCRdb holds here is the immuneACCESS table cut down to in-frame rearrangements. Part of the clones is not present; checked against another copy, under half of the missing clones reflect an unresolved V gene, and the others are unexplained. The sample records tens of thousands of clones, about 92% of which are singletons. About 0.27% of the sample comes from the top ten. The specimen was T cells isolated from PBMCs. The source of these receptors is a human donor in good health.

The V call is TRBV29-1, the J call TRBJ2-2; 7 nucleotides agree with TRBD1. V trimming: 6 bases; J trimming: 0 bases; junction bases outside the gene matches: 4. CDR1 is SQVTM, CDR2 ANQGSEA, per germline. The length of the CDR3 is 14 residues. CDR3 sequence: CSVQGQANTGELFF. The CDR3 bases are TGCAGCGTCCAAGGACAGGCGAACACCGGGGAGCTGTTTTTT.

This chain connects TRBV19 to TRBJ1-4; 7 bases fit TRBD1. The CDR3 length is 15 residues. V shed 6 bases, J shed 4 bases, and the junction held 8 bases outside the gene matches. Germline V CDR1 and CDR2: LNHDA, SQIVND (reference sequence). The DNA for the CDR3 is TGTGCCAGTAGCAACGTCGACAGGGTTAATGAAAAACTGTTTTTT. Its translation: CASSNVDRVNEKLFF.

V and J are TRBV5-1 and TRBJ2-6, with D possibly being TRBD2 (7 bases). The V and J ends lost 1 base and 0 bases respectively, with 29 bases between them. The germline V gene has CDR1 SGHRS and CDR2 YFSETQ. This CDR3 has 23 residues. CDR3: CASSLNAGAFRDGLNSGANVLTF. Written as DNA, the CDR3 is TGCGCCAGCAGCTTGAACGCGGGGGCCTTCCGGGACGGTCTCAACTCTGGGGCCAACGTCCTGACTTTC.

The chain has TRBV14 and TRBJ2-7; 7 bases line up with TRBD1. Per the germline V gene, CDR1 is SGHDN and CDR2 is FVKESK. The CDR3 has 16 amino acids. Trimming cost V 4 bases and J 3 bases; bases outside gene matches: 12. The CDR3 reads CASSPFVGRGFYEQYF. The DNA of the CDR3 is TGTGCCAGCAGCCCCTTCGTAGGCAGGGGGTTCTACGAGCAGTACTTC.

The chain employs TRBV5-1 and TRBJ1-2, with D hard to call. The V end lost 4 bases, the J end lost 4 bases, and 11 bases lay between the germline ends. The CDR3 consists of 13 residues. CDR1 SGHRS and CDR2 YFSETQ come from the germline V gene. In DNA form, the CDR3 reads TGCGCCAGCAGCGCAACAGAACCCTATGGCTACACCTTC. Translated: CASSATEPYGYTF.

The V and J genes are TRBV7-9 and TRBJ2-7, with 11 positions matching TRBD2. V was clipped by 5 bases and J by 2 bases; unmatched bases: 17. This CDR3 has 19 residues. The germline V gene encodes CDR1 SEHNR and CDR2 FQNEAQ (reference sequence). The CDR3 DNA reads TGTGCCAGCAGCCGACTGCCCCGCCCGACTAGCGGGAACCCCTACGAGCAGTACTTC. It is translated as CASSRLPRPTSGNPYEQYF.

The chain uses TRBV19 and TRBJ2-5; D possibly corresponds to TRBD1 (5 bases). CDR1 is LNHDA, CDR2 SQIVND, per germline (reference sequence). Deletions cut 2 bases from V and 5 bases from J, with 9 bases between. The CDR3 totals 13 residues. The CDR3 reads CASSISPGETQYF. CDR3 in DNA: TGTGCCAGTAGTATATCCCCAGGGGAGACCCAGTACTTC. Drawing the rest from reference TRBV19 and TRBJ2-5, the complete variable domain is DGGITQSPKYLFRKEGQNVTLSCEQNLNHDAMYWYRQDPGQGLRLIYYSQIVNDFQKGDIAEGYSVSREKKESFPLTVTSAQKNPTAFYLCASSISPGETQYFGPGTRLLVL.

The chain recombines TRBV18 with TRBJ2-7; D is perhaps TRBD2 (5 bases). Germline V gene sequence: CDR1 KGHSH, CDR2 LQKENI. Trimming shortened V by 3 bases and J by 4 bases, and 16 bases separated the two germline ends. CDR3 size: 15 residues. The CDR3 DNA reads as TGTGCCAGCTCACCCGGGAACGAGCGACTTTACGAGCAGTACTTC. This gives the protein CASSPGNERLYEQYF.

The chain has TRBV5-1 and TRBJ1-1; 7 nucleotides line up with TRBD1. V was pared by 0 bases and J by 4 bases, with 3 bases of the junction left unmatched. Germline loops: CDR1 SGHRS, CDR2 YFSETQ. The CDR3 length is 14 residues. CDR3: CASSLAGGPTEAFF. The DNA for the CDR3 is TGCGCCAGCAGCTTGGCAGGGGGTCCCACTGAAGCTTTCTTT.

This clone was counted many times. The chain employs TRBV5-4 and TRBJ1-2, with a possible D match to TRBD1 (6 bases). V lost 0 bases to trimming and J lost 7 bases, with 16 bases between them. Germline CDR1 SGHNT, CDR2 YYREEE (reference sequence). The CDR3 extends over 15 amino acids. CDR3 coding DNA: TGTGCCAGCAGCTTGGCGCAGACAGGACCAGGTGGCTACACCTTC. This translates into CASSLAQTGPGGYTF.

This clone is a singleton in its sample. J is TRBJ2-5 and V is TRBV6-5; the match to TRBD1 covers 11 bases. Germline CDR1 and CDR2: MNHEY and SVGAGI. The CDR3 covers 15 residues. V shed 6 bases and J 5 bases; nucleotides not matched to a gene: 8. The CDR3 reads CASRPRGQGVETQYF. CDR3 nucleotides: TGTGCCAGCAGACCCCGGGGACAGGGGGTGGAGACCCAGTACTTC.

The chain uses TRBV4-1 and TRBJ2-1; 7 positions agree with TRBD1. Germline CDR1 reads MGHRA; CDR2 reads YSYEKL. V lost 1 base to trimming and J lost 7 bases; unmatched junction nucleotides: 4. The CDR3 is made up of 14 amino acids. The CDR3 loop reads CASSQVTRGNEQFF. The CDR3 DNA follows: TGCGCCAGCAGCCAAGTAACCAGGGGGAATGAGCAGTTCTTC.

V usage is TRBV13 and J usage is TRBJ2-7; tentative D call: TRBD1 (6 bases). Trimming took off 5 bases at V and 7 bases at J, with 15 bases between the two ends. This CDR3 is 13 amino acids long. From germline, CDR1 is PRHDT and CDR2 FYEKMQ (reference sequence). Here the CDR3 DNA reads TGTGCCAGCAGCCGTACACAGGGTAGAGAGCAGTACTTC. It is translated as CASSRTQGREQYF.

The V gene is TRBV7-9, the J gene TRBJ2-7; D may be TRBD1 (5 bases). Trimming stripped 5 bases from V and 0 bases from J, with 14 bases between. The CDR3 runs to 15 residues. Germline CDR1 and CDR2: SEHNR and FQNEAQ (reference sequence). The CDR3 is CASSVVGVASYEQYF. The CDR3 nucleotides read TGTGCCAGCAGCGTGGTAGGGGTGGCCTCCTACGAGCAGTACTTC.

V usage is TRBV5-1 and J usage is TRBJ2-4; the match to TRBD2 covers 9 bases. Germline V gives CDR1 SGHRS, CDR2 YFSETQ. The junction had 11 bases not matched to a gene; V was cut back by 4 bases and J by 0 bases. CDR3 length equals 18 residues. CDR3 coding DNA: TGCGCCAGCAGCCCTCAGGATAGCGGGAGTATAGCCAAAAACATTCAGTACTTC. Its protein product is CASSPQDSGSIAKNIQYF.

The J gene is TRBJ2-5, the V gene TRBV6-5, with TRBD2 matching over 8 bases. Germline V gene sequence: CDR1 MNHEY, CDR2 SVGAGI. The junction had 6 bases not matched to a gene; V was cut back by 1 base and J by 2 bases. This CDR3 is built from 16 residues. The CDR3 spells CASSYFSGVLQETQYF. The CDR3 nucleotides are TGTGCCAGCAGTTACTTTAGCGGGGTGCTACAAGAGACCCAGTACTTC.

V usage is TRBV4-1 and J usage is TRBJ2-7, with D possibly TRBD2 on 5 matching bases. V lost 2 bases to trimming and J lost 7 bases, with 9 bases between them. The CDR3 contains 12 residues. Germline CDR1 is MGHRA and CDR2 is YSYEKL. The DNA for the CDR3 is TGCGCCAGCAGCCAACATTCGGGGGAGCAGTACTTC. Translation gives CASSQHSGEQYF.

The V and J genes are TRBV6-1 and TRBJ2-7; the match to TRBD1 covers 9 bases. CDR3 length: 15 amino acids. J was trimmed by 7 bases and V by 5 bases; bases with no gene match: 12. Per germline, CDR1 MNHNS and CDR2 SASEGT. CDR3 bases: TGTGCCAGCAGTTCCCCGGGACAGGGTTCTCGGGAGCAGTACTTC. Translated, it gives CASSSPGQGSREQYF.

This clone was detected a few times. DNA for the CDR3: TGTGCCAGCGTCAGATGGGGGGACACTGAAGCTTTCTTT. Residues: CASVRWGDTEAFF. This rearrangement joins TRBV5-4 to TRBJ1-1; D is possibly TRBD1 (5 bases). The CDR3 is made up of 13 amino acids. The V gene lost 7 bases and the J gene lost 3 bases, with 13 bases spanning the gap. CDR1 is SGHNT, CDR2 YYREEE, per germline (reference sequence).

The V gene is TRBV6-5, the J gene TRBJ1-3; TRBD1 is a possible D gene (5 bases). Germline assignment: CDR1 MNHEY and CDR2 SVGAGI. Between the trimmed V and J ends, which lost 6 bases and 3 bases, there was a span of 12 bases. The CDR3 spans 14 residues. The chain's CDR3 is CASSLVGGGNTIYF. The CDR3 nucleotides read TGTGCCAGCAGCCTGGTGGGGGGTGGAAACACCATATATTTT.